Included here is one T cell receptor beta chain sequence, with context. The data derive from a study of CD8+ T cells in alopecia areata. In germline, CDR1 is SGHVS, CDR2 FQNEAQ. CDR3 length: 11 residues. V lost 5 bases and J lost 9, with 10 bases in between. The authors extracted RNA and reverse transcribed it into cDNA as the sequencing template. This table comes from immunoSEQ multiplex PCR, and its TCRdb copy is limited to in-frame clones, with some not included. The sample lists approximately 57,000 clones, over 95% occurring once. This clonotype originated in a human donor with alopecia areata. The chain employs TRBV7-8 and TRBJ2-5; D gene uncertain. The input for sequencing was CD8+ T cells sorted from blood, taken at week 0. DNA for the CDR3: TGTGCCAGCAGCCTAGAGACGTCCCAGTACTTC. Protein product: CASSLETSQYF.